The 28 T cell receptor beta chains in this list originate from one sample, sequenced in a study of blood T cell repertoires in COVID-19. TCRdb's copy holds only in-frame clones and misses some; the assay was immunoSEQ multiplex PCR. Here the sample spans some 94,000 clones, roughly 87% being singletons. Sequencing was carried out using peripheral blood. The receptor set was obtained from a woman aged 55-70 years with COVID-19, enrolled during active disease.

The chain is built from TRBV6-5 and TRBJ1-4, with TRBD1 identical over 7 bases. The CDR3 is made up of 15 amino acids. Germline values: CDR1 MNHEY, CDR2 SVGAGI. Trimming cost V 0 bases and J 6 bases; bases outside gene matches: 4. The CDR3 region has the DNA TGTGCCAGCAGTTACTCTTACAGGGGCGATGAAAAACTGTTTTTT. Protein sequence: CASSYSYRGDEKLFF.

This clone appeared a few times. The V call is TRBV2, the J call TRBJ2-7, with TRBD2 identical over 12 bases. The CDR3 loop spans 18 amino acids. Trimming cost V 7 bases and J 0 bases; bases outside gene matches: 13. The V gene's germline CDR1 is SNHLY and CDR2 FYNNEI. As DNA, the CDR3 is TGTGCCAGCACCCCCGGCCCCCTAGCGGGGGGGAGCTCCTACGAGCAGTACTTC. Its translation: CASTPGPLAGGSSYEQYF.

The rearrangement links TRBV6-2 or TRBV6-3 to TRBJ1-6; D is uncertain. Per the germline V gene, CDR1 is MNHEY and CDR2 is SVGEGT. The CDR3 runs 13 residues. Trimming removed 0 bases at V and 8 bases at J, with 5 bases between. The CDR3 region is CASSYSPDSPLHF. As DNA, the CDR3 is TGTGCCAGCAGTTACTCGCCGGATTCACCCCTCCACTTT.

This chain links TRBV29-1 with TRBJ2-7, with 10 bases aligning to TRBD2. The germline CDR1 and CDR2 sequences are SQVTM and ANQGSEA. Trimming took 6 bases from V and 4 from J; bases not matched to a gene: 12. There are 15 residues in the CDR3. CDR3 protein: CSVVGLAPTLYEQYF. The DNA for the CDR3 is TGCAGCGTGGTGGGACTAGCGCCAACTTTGTACGAGCAGTACTTC.

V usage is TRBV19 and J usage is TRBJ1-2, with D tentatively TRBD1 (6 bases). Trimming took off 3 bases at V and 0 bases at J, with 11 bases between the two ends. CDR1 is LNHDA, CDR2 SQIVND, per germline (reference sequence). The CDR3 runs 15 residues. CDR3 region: CASSIPTGPNYGYTF. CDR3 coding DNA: TGTGCCAGTAGTATCCCGACAGGTCCTAACTATGGCTACACCTTC. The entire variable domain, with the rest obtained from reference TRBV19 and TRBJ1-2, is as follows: DGGITQSPKYLFRKEGQNVTLSCEQNLNHDAMYWYRQDPGQGLRLIYYSQIVNDFQKGDIAEGYSVSREKKESFPLTVTSAQKNPTAFYLCASSIPTGPNYGYTFGSGTRLTVV.

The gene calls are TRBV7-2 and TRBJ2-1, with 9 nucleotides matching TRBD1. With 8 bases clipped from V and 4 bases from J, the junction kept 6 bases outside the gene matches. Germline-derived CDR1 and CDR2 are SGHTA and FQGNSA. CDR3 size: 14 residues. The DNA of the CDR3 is TGTGCCAGCTTCACCGGGACAGGGTACAATGAGCAGTTCTTC. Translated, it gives CASFTGTGYNEQFF. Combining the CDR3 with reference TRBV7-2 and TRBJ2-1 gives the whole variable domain GAGVSQSPSNKVTEKGKDVELRCDPISGHTALYWYRQSLGQGLEFLIYFQGNSAPDKSGLPSDRFSAERTGGSVSTLTIQRTQQEDSAVYLCASFTGTGYNEQFFGPGTRLTVL.

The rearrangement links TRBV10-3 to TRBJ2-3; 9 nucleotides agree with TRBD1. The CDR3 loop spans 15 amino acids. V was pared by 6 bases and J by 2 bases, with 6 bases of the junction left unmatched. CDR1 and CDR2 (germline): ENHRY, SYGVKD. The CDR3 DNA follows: TGTGCCATCAGAGGGACAGGGAGGCTCACAGATACGCAGTATTTT. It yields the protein CAIRGTGRLTDTQYF.

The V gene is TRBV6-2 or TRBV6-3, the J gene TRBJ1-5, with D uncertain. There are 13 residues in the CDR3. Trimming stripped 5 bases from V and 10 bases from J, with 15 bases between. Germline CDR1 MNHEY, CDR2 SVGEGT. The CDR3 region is CASSGRESTPQHF. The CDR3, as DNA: TGTGCCAGCAGTGGTCGGGAAAGCACCCCCCAGCATTTT.

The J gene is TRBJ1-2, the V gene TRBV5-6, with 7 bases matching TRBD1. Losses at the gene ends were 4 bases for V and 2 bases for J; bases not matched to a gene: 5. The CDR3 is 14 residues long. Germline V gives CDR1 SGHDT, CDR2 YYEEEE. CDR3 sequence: CASSNRDRNYGYTF. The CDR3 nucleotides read TGTGCCAGCAGCAATCGGGACAGAAACTATGGCTACACCTTC.

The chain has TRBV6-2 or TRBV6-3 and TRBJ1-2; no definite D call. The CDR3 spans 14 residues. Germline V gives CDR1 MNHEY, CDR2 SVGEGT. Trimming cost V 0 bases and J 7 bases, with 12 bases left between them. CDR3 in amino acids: CASSYSIYRGGYTF. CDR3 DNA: TGTGCCAGCAGTTACTCGATTTATAGAGGTGGCTACACCTTC.

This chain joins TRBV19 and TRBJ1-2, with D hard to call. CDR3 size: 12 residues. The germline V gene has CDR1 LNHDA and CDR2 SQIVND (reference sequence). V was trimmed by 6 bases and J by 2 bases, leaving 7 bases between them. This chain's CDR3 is CASRMLNYGYTF. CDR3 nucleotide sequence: TGTGCCAGTAGAATGTTAAACTATGGCTACACCTTC.

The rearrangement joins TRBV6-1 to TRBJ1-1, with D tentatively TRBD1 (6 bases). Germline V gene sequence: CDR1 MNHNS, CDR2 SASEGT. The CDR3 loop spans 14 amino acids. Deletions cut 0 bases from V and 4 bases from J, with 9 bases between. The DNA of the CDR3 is TGTGCCAGCAGTGAAGCCACAGGGCCCACTGAAGCTTTCTTT. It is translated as CASSEATGPTEAFF.

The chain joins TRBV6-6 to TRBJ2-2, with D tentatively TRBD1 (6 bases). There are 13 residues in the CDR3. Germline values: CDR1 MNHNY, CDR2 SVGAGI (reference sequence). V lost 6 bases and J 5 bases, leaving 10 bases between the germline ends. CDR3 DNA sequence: TGTGCCAGCAGGAAAACAGGGACCGGGGAGCTGTTTTTT. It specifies CASRKTGTGELFF.

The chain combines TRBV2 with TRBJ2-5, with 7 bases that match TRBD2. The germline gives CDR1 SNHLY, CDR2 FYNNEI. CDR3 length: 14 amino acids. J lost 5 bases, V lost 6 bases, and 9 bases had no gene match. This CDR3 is CASSPLWEGETQYF. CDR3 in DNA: TGTGCCAGCAGCCCCCTGTGGGAGGGTGAGACCCAGTACTTC.

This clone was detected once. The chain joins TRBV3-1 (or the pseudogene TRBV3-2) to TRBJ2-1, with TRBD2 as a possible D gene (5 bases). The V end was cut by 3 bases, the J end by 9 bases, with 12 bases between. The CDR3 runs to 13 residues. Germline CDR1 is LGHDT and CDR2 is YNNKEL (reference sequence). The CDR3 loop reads CASSHLGRGEQFF. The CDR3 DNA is TGTGCCAGCAGCCATTTAGGACGGGGTGAGCAGTTCTTC.

CDR3 coding DNA: TGCAGCGTTGACAGGGGGCCAAACACAGATACGCAGTATTTT. Amino acids: CSVDRGPNTDTQYF. V and J are TRBV29-1 and TRBJ2-3; TRBD1 aligns across 8 bases. In germline, CDR1 is SQVTM, CDR2 ANQGSEA. There are 14 residues in the CDR3. The ends lost 3 bases at V and 2 bases at J; junction bases unmatched: 4.

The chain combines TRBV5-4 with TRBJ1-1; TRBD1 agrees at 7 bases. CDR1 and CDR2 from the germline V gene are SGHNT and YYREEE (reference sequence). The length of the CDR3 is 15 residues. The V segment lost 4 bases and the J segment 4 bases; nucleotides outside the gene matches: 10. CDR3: CASSLVRQGGTEAFF. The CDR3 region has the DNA TGTGCCAGCAGCCTCGTCCGGCAGGGGGGCACTGAAGCTTTCTTT.

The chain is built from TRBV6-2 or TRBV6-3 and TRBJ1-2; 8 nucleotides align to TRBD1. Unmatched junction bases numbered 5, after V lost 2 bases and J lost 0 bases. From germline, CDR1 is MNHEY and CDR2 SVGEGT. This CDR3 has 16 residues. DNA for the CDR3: TGTGCCAGCAGTTACACGTGGACAGGGACTAACTATGGCTACACCTTC. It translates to CASSYTWTGTNYGYTF.

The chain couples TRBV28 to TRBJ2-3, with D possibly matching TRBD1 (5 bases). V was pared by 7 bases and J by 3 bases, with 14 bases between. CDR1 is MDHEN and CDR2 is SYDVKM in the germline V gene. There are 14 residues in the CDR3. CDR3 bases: TGTGCCAGCACCCCGGCAGGGAAAACAGATACGCAGTATTTT. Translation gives CASTPAGKTDTQYF.

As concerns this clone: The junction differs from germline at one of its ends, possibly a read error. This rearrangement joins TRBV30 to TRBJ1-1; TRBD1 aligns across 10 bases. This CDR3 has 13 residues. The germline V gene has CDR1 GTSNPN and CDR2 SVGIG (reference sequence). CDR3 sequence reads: CAWTRGTGESSIF. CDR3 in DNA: TGTGCCTGGACCCGAGGGACAGGGGAGTCGTCGATTTTT.

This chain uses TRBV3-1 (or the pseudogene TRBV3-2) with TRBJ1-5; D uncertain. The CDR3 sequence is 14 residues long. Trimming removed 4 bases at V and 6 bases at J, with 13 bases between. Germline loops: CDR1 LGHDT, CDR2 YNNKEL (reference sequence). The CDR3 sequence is CASSRQTEGQPQHF. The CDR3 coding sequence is TGTGCCAGCAGCCGCCAGACGGAGGGTCAGCCCCAGCATTTT.

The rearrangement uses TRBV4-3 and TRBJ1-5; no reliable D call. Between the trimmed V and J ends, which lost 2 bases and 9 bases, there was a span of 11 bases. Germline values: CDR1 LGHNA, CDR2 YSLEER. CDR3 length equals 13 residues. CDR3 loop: CASSQNLGRPQHF. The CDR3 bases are TGCGCCAGCAGCCAAAATTTGGGCAGGCCCCAGCATTTT.

CDR3 sequence (DNA): TGTGCCAGCAGCGACCAACCGACAGTGAGTCAGCCCCAGCATTTT. It translates to CASSDQPTVSQPQHF. The rearrangement joins TRBV7-2 to TRBJ1-5, with TRBD1 as a possible D gene (5 bases). The CDR3 has 15 amino acids. The V and J ends lost 5 bases and 6 bases respectively, with 17 bases between them. Looked up from germline, CDR1 is SGHTA and CDR2 is FQGNSA.

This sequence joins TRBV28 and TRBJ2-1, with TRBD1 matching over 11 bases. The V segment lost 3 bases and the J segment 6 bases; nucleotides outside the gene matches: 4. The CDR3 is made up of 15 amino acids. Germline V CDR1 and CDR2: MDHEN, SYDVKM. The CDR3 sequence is CASSFSGQGANEQFF. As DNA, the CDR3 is TGTGCCAGCAGTTTTAGTGGACAGGGGGCCAATGAGCAGTTCTTC.

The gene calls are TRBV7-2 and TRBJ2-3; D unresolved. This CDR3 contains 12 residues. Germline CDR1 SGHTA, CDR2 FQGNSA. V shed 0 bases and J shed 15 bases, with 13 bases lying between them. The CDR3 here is CASSLASFALYF. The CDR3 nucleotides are TGTGCCAGCAGCTTAGCTTCTTTTGCACTCTATTTT.

CDR3 nucleotide sequence: TGTGCCAGCAACCGCCTAGGACAAGGAACAGATACGCAGTATTTT. Translating it yields CASNRLGQGTDTQYF. This chain links TRBV19 with TRBJ2-3, with TRBD1 as a possible D gene (5 bases). This CDR3 spans 15 amino acids. Trimming took 9 bases from V and 3 from J, leaving 19 bases between them. Germline V gives CDR1 LNHDA, CDR2 SQIVND (reference sequence).

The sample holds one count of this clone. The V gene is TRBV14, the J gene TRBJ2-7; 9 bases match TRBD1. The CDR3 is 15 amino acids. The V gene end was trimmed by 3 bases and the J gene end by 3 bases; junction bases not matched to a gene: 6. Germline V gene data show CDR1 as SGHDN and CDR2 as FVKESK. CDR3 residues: CASSHRPGQGYEQYF. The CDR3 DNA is TGTGCCAGCAGCCACCGACCGGGACAGGGCTACGAGCAGTACTTC.

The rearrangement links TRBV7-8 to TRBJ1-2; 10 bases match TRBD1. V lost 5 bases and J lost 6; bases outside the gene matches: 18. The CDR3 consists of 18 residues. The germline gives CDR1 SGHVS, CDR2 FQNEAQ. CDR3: CASSTPLGTGEARNGYTF. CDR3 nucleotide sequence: TGTGCCAGCAGCACACCCCTCGGGACAGGGGAAGCTAGGAATGGCTACACCTTC. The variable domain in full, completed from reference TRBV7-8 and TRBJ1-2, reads GAGVSQSPRYKVAKRGQDVALRCDPISGHVSLFWYQQALGQGPEFLTYFQNEAQLDKSGLPSDRFFAERPEGSVSTLKIQRTQQEDSAVYLCASSTPLGTGEARNGYTFGSGTRLTVV.